Sequencing of this T cell receptor (beta chain) was carried out in a study of blood T cell repertoires in COVID-19. Profiled with immunoSEQ multiplex PCR; TCRdb holds only in-frame clones, not every one. The data contain a few hundred thousand clones, approximately 81% of them singletons. Germline CDR1 and CDR2: SEHNR and FQNEAQ (reference sequence). The CDR3 extends over 16 amino acids. Trimming removed 0 bases at V and 0 bases at J, with 12 bases between. Sequencing input: PBMCs or T cells enriched from blood (not recorded which). This chain connects TRBV7-9 to TRBJ2-7, with D hard to call. The clonotype originates from a woman aged 45 to 65 who had recovered from COVID-19. The CDR3 sequence: CASSLARTAASYEQYF. The CDR3, as DNA: TGTGCCAGCAGCTTAGCGCGTACTGCCGCCTCCTACGAGCAGTACTTC.